Each of the 32 T cell receptor beta chains below was sequenced from the same sample in a study of cytomegalovirus exposure and HLA in healthy donors. It was with 60 Vbeta and 13 Jbeta primers that the PCR ran. The method was immunoSEQ multiplex PCR; TCRdb's version includes in-frame clones alone and lacks a portion of them. The data show about 200,000 clones, with roughly 85% seen just once and 1.5% to 2% held by the top ten. The source material was PBMCs. The receptors originated from a male donor in good health and CMV-seronegative.

The chain combines TRBV9 with TRBJ1-1; D is undetermined. The CDR3 loop spans 13 amino acids. Germline V lookup: CDR1 SGDLS, CDR2 YYNGEE. The ends were cut back, 4 bases at V and 6 bases at J, with 13 bases in the middle. The CDR3 DNA reads TGTGCCAGCAGCCCAAACGGTTACGCTGAAGCTTTCTTT. Protein sequence: CASSPNGYAEAFF.

This clone has just one count. V gene TRBV7-2 combines with J gene TRBJ2-1; 11 bases are a match to TRBD2. The CDR3 contains 18 residues. Germline V CDR1 and CDR2: SGHTA, FQGNSA. Trimming cost V 2 bases and J 3 bases; bases outside gene matches: 9. DNA of the CDR3: TGTGCCAGCAGCTTACTCGGGCGGCTAGCGGGGGGCTACAATGAGCAGTTCTTC. Protein: CASSLLGRLAGGYNEQFF.

V and J are TRBV21-1 and TRBJ2-5; TRBD1 reflects the table's D call only, with no check against the DNA. TRBV21-1 is flagged as a pseudogene. This CDR3 region has 14 residues. The CDR3 protein is CASISSWGRETQYF. The CDR3 nucleotides are TGTGCCAGCATCTCTTCCTGGGGGCGGGAGACCCAGTACTTC.

Written as DNA, the CDR3 is TGTGCCAGCAGCCAACCAGGGGCACTCTCTGGAAACACCATATATTTT. It specifies CASSQPGALSGNTIYF. The chain links TRBV14 to TRBJ1-3; the D gene is possibly TRBD1 (6 bases). The CDR3 is 16 amino acids. Germline V gives CDR1 SGHDN, CDR2 FVKESK. V was cut by 2 bases and J by 0 bases, with 11 bases left in between.

The J gene is TRBJ1-1, the V gene TRBV27; D is unresolved. V was clipped by 7 bases and J by 3 bases, with 15 bases between them. The CDR3 runs 14 residues. Germline V gene sequence: CDR1 MNHEY, CDR2 SMNVEV (reference sequence). The CDR3 sequence: CASTRSRLDTEAFF. CDR3 nucleotides: TGTGCCAGCACGAGATCGCGGTTGGACACTGAAGCTTTCTTT.

The V and J genes are TRBV30 and TRBJ2-7; D is possibly TRBD2 (5 bases). CDR3 size: 14 residues. The germline V gene encodes CDR1 GTSNPN and CDR2 SVGIG (reference sequence). Trimming took 3 bases from V and 2 from J, leaving 14 bases between them. DNA for the CDR3: TGTGCCTGGAGGCTCCCCGGGGAAACCTACGAGCAGTACTTC. Amino acids: CAWRLPGETYEQYF.

The rearrangement joins TRBV6-5 to TRBJ1-1, with TRBD1 as a possible D gene (5 bases). The CDR3 contains 14 residues. V shed 7 bases and J shed 4 bases, with 16 bases lying between them. Germline CDR1 reads MNHEY; CDR2 reads SVGAGI. The CDR3 sequence: CASTSGGTRTEAFF. The DNA for the CDR3 is TGTGCCAGCACCTCCGGGGGGACGCGCACTGAAGCTTTCTTT.

The V gene is TRBV6-5, the J gene TRBJ2-1; D ambiguous. The CDR3 is 14 residues long. The germline gives CDR1 MNHEY, CDR2 SVGAGI. Deletions cut 0 bases from V and 7 bases from J, with 10 bases between. The CDR3 nucleotides read TGTGCCAGCAGTTACTCGATGGCCCAGAATGAGCAGTTCTTC. Protein sequence: CASSYSMAQNEQFF.

This chain connects TRBV4-1 to TRBJ2-5; D is unclear. V lost 1 base and J 1 base, leaving 4 bases between the germline ends. Germline V gene sequence: CDR1 MGHRA, CDR2 YSYEKL. The CDR3 loop spans 13 amino acids. The CDR3 here is CASSQVRQETQYF. DNA of the CDR3: TGCGCCAGCAGCCAAGTTCGCCAAGAGACCCAGTACTTC.

The rearrangement links TRBV4-2 to TRBJ2-3; 12 bases line up with TRBD1. This CDR3 region has 17 residues. Germline assignment: CDR1 LGHNA and CDR2 YNFKEQ. Losses at the gene ends were 1 base for V and 4 bases for J; bases not matched to a gene: 6. CDR3 sequence reads: CASSQAAGQGAADTQYF. Here the CDR3 DNA reads TGTGCCAGCAGCCAAGCCGCGGGACAGGGGGCGGCAGATACGCAGTATTTT.

This chain joins TRBV5-8 and TRBJ2-5; 11 nucleotides align to TRBD2. The germline V gene encodes CDR1 SGHTS and CDR2 YDEGEE. Germline trimming cut 3 bases from V and 1 base from J; bases unmatched to any gene: 5. The CDR3 is 16 residues long. The chain's CDR3 is CASSSLGTSGQETQYF. The CDR3 DNA is TGTGCCAGCAGCTCCCTAGGGACTAGCGGCCAAGAGACCCAGTACTTC.

The genes are TRBV6-1 and TRBJ2-2; 9 nucleotides align to TRBD1. Per germline, CDR1 MNHNS and CDR2 SASEGT. The CDR3 contains 14 residues. The V gene end was trimmed by 7 bases and the J gene end by 2 bases; junction bases not matched to a gene: 2. CDR3 region: CASKGQGNTGELFF. In nucleotides, the CDR3 is TGTGCCAGCAAGGGACAGGGAAACACCGGGGAGCTGTTTTTT.

The V gene is TRBV6-5, the J gene TRBJ2-3; D is uncertain. The CDR3 extends over 14 amino acids. Trimming stripped 2 bases from V and 3 bases from J, with 9 bases between. The germline V gene encodes CDR1 MNHEY and CDR2 SVGAGI. The CDR3, as DNA: TGTGCCAGCAGTTACGAACTGAGTACAGATACGCAGTATTTT. This codes for CASSYELSTDTQYF.

The chain joins TRBV5-1 to TRBJ1-4, with 7 bases identical to TRBD1. The CDR3 is made up of 15 amino acids. Germline V lookup: CDR1 SGHRS, CDR2 YFSETQ. Trimming took 4 bases from V and 4 from J; bases not matched to a gene: 7. DNA for the CDR3: TGCGCCAGCAGCCCGGGGACAGATCATAATGAAAAACTGTTTTTT. Protein: CASSPGTDHNEKLFF.

The rearrangement links TRBV7-2 to TRBJ1-1, with TRBD1 identical over 7 bases. J was trimmed by 6 bases and V by 2 bases; bases with no gene match: 9. The CDR3 is 15 residues long. CDR1 is SGHTA, CDR2 FQGNSA, per germline. The CDR3: CASSLLEGAAAEAFF. In nucleotides, the CDR3 is TGTGCCAGCAGCTTATTGGAGGGGGCAGCGGCTGAAGCTTTCTTT.

This clone was detected once. This chain links TRBV28 with TRBJ2-7; weak D call: TRBD2 (5 bases). The germline V gene encodes CDR1 MDHEN and CDR2 SYDVKM. The CDR3 runs 15 residues. V lost 4 bases and J lost 3, with 16 bases in between. CDR3 bases: TGTGCCAGCAGTTACCCCCCAGAGGGCCTCTACGAGCAGTACTTC. This gives the protein CASSYPPEGLYEQYF.

The chain has TRBV27 and TRBJ2-1; TRBD2 matches 10 bases. The J segment lost 9 bases and the V segment lost 3 bases, leaving 11 bases of the junction unmatched. Germline CDR1 and CDR2: MNHEY and SMNVEV (reference sequence). This CDR3 is built from 16 residues. CDR3 nucleotide sequence: TGTGCCAGCAGTTTTGGGGCTAGCGGGGGAAACGGTGAGCAGTTCTTC. Its protein is CASSFGASGGNGEQFF.

The chain combines TRBV27 with TRBJ2-5; TRBD1 aligns across 7 bases. The J call may be faulty, since TRBJ2-7 better matches the DNA end. CDR1 MNHEY and CDR2 SMNVEV come from the germline V gene (reference sequence). The CDR3 totals 14 residues. The CDR3 nucleotides read TGTGCCAGCAGTCCGCAGACAGGGCCCTACGAGCAGTACTTC. Translation: CASSPQTGPYEQYF.

The chain employs TRBV7-2 and TRBJ1-4; 10 bases line up with TRBD1. The CDR3 covers 16 residues. V was clipped by 0 bases and J by 3 bases; unmatched bases: 1. Germline lookup yields CDR1 SGHTA and CDR2 FQGNSA. The DNA of the CDR3 is TGTGCCAGCAGCTTAGCTGGGACAGGGGCTAATGAAAAACTGTTTTTT. Protein product: CASSLAGTGANEKLFF.

This clone was seen a handful of times. The rearrangement uses TRBV25-1 and TRBJ2-5; 7 bases align to TRBD1. The DNA end lines up better with TRBJ2-7; the J call may be wrong. CDR1 MGHDK and CDR2 SYGVNS come from the germline V gene. The CDR3 sequence is 14 residues long. The chain's CDR3 is CASSGRDSSYEQYF. CDR3 nucleotide sequence: TGTGCCAGCAGTGGACGGGACAGCTCCTACGAGCAGTACTTC.

CDR3 in DNA: TGTGCCAGCAGCGCCGGGACTTTACCCGGGGAGCTGTTTTTT. Protein product: CASSAGTLPGELFF. The chain couples TRBV9 to TRBJ2-2; D might be TRBD2 (6 bases). This CDR3 has 14 amino acids. Germline loops: CDR1 SGDLS, CDR2 YYNGEE. V gave up 3 bases and J gave up 6 bases, with 12 bases separating them. The full variable domain, its missing parts supplied by reference TRBV9 and TRBJ2-2, is DSGVTQTPKHLITATGQRVTLRCSPRSGDLSVYWYQQSLDQGLQFLIQYYNGEERAKGNILERFSAQQFPDLHSELNLSSLELGDSALYFCASSAGTLPGELFFGEGSRLTVL.

The chain uses TRBV27 and TRBJ2-4, with D possibly TRBD1 on 6 matching bases. CDR1 is MNHEY and CDR2 is SMNVEV in the germline V gene (reference sequence). The CDR3 covers 13 residues. The ends were cut back, 5 bases at V and 8 bases at J, with 13 bases in the middle. The CDR3 reads CASSNREGDIQYF. The CDR3 DNA reads as TGTGCCAGCAGTAACAGGGAAGGGGACATTCAGTACTTC.

The chain is built from TRBV5-1 and TRBJ1-5; D is possibly TRBD1 (6 bases). V was trimmed by 2 bases and J by 4 bases, leaving 13 bases between them. Germline CDR1 and CDR2: SGHRS and YFSETQ. The CDR3 covers 15 residues. CDR3 nucleotide sequence: TGCGCCAGCAGCTTAGGGGGAGTTGGTAATCAGCCCCAGCATTTT. As protein: CASSLGGVGNQPQHF. The whole variable domain, remainder taken from reference TRBV5-1 and TRBJ1-5, is KAGVTQTPRYLIKTRGQQVTLSCSPISGHRSVSWYQQTPGQGLQFLFEYFSETQRNKGNFPGRFSGRQFSNSRSEMNVSTLELGDSALYLCASSLGGVGNQPQHFGDGTRLSIL.

This rearrangement joins TRBV5-6 to TRBJ1-1; perhaps TRBD1 as D (5 bases). The V gene's germline CDR1 is SGHDT and CDR2 YYEEEE. This CDR3 spans 15 amino acids. Between the trimmed V and J ends, which lost 3 bases and 7 bases, there was a span of 19 bases. The CDR3 DNA follows: TGTGCCAGCAGCTCATGGTGGGGTGGCGGGGGTGAAGCTTTCTTT. Translating it yields CASSSWWGGGGEAFF.

V and J are TRBV5-1 and TRBJ2-5; maybe TRBD2 (5 bases). Trimming removed 0 bases from V and 4 bases from J, with 10 bases in between. CDR3 length: 14 residues. Germline values: CDR1 SGHRS, CDR2 YFSETQ. CDR3 amino acids: CASSLAPGLETQYF. CDR3 DNA sequence: TGCGCCAGCAGCTTGGCTCCGGGGTTAGAGACCCAGTACTTC.

There are a few counts of this clone. The chain has TRBV7-9 and TRBJ1-1; tentative D call: TRBD1 (5 bases). Germline CDR1 is SEHNR and CDR2 is FQNEAQ (reference sequence). CDR3 length equals 15 residues. The V and J ends lost 6 bases and 4 bases respectively, with 18 bases between them. CDR3: CASRQEWGSGTEAFF. As DNA, the CDR3 is TGTGCCAGCAGACAGGAGTGGGGTTCGGGCACTGAAGCTTTCTTT.

The CDR3 spells CASSGAGEQNQPQHF. The CDR3 DNA is TGTGCCAGCAGTGGAGCAGGGGAGCAGAATCAGCCCCAGCATTTT. V and J are TRBV28 and TRBJ1-5, with D possibly being TRBD1 (6 bases). CDR1 is MDHEN, CDR2 SYDVKM, per germline. The CDR3 length is 15 residues. V lost 5 bases and J 4 bases, leaving 15 bases between the germline ends.

The chain couples TRBV5-4 to TRBJ1-5; D is unclear. Germline V CDR1 and CDR2: SGHNT, YYREEE (reference sequence). The length of the CDR3 is 14 residues. The V end lost 2 bases, the J end lost 3 bases, and 9 bases lay between the germline ends. The CDR3 bases are TGTGCCAGCAGCTTCGGCGGAAACAATCAGCCCCAGCATTTT. As protein: CASSFGGNNQPQHF.

The V and J genes are TRBV5-1 and TRBJ2-4, with TRBD1 identical over 7 bases. J gave up 4 bases and V 3 bases, and 7 bases lay outside the gene matches. Germline values: CDR1 SGHRS, CDR2 YFSETQ. This CDR3 has 15 residues. CDR3 bases: TGCGCCAGCAGCTCTTTGGGCAGGGGGAAAAACATTCAGTACTTC. This encodes CASSSLGRGKNIQYF.

Only a few counts were recorded for this clone. This chain joins TRBV14 and TRBJ1-1; maybe TRBD1 (6 bases). The CDR3 length is 13 residues. Between the trimmed V and J ends, which lost 4 bases and 8 bases, there was a span of 14 bases. The germline V gene encodes CDR1 SGHDN and CDR2 FVKESK. The CDR3 nucleotides are TGTGCCAGCAGCCGGGACCCAGGGGTCGAAGCTTTCTTT. Its protein is CASSRDPGVEAFF.

The sample holds one count of this clone. This chain links TRBV29-1 with TRBJ2-1, with D perhaps TRBD1 (5 bases). Germline lookup yields CDR1 SQVTM and CDR2 ANQGSEA. The germline V and J ends were trimmed by 8 bases and 0 bases, with 11 bases remaining between them. The CDR3 length is 13 residues. This chain's CDR3 is CSFRASSYNEQFF. In nucleotides, the CDR3 is TGCAGCTTCAGGGCCAGCTCCTACAATGAGCAGTTCTTC.

The chain uses TRBV18 and TRBJ2-5; 8 bases fit TRBD1. The ends lost 4 bases at V and 5 bases at J; junction bases unmatched: 9. The germline gives CDR1 KGHSH, CDR2 LQKENI. The CDR3 is 15 amino acids. CDR3 sequence (DNA): TGTGCCAGCTCACATAAACAGGGGGGAGAGGAGACCCAGTACTTC. Its protein product is CASSHKQGGEETQYF.